This T cell receptor beta chain was identified during a study of monozygotic twins with inflammatory bowel disease. Details on this clonotype: Its antigen is unknown.

Each TCR library used roughly 3,500 ng of total RNA. TCRdb reprocessed the 5' RACE reads and keeps a single row for each CDR3 protein, giving no DNA. In total, the table holds about 380,000 distinct CDR3 sequences. General study results and limits: Distinct T cell subtypes could not be told apart. IBD patients showed reduced TCRbeta diversity (inverse Simpson) versus healthy co-twins. Support was lacking for any single strong IBD-associated signal or clonotype.

The clonotype was recovered from a human donor with ulcerative colitis or Crohn's disease, or a healthy co-twin of an affected twin (not recorded which). Sequenced: blood.

This CDR3 reads CASSLVSTGTGQETQYF. V usage is TRBV5-1 and J usage is TRBJ2-5; there is no DNA to check the TCRdb D call of TRBD1. CDR1 and CDR2 (germline): SGHRS, YFSETQ. CDR3 length: 17 residues.